This TCR beta chain came from a study of blood T cell repertoires in COVID-19. Background on the study: T cells, B-cell-depleted T cells, or PBMCs provided the cDNA or gDNA that served as material.

Seattle patients were enrolled while actively infected and followed longitudinally. This clone was seen once. Clones were read by immunoSEQ multiplex PCR, and TCRdb kept only the in-frame ones, dropping some. The data hold a few hundred thousand clones, with around 90% observed a single time. Germline CDR1 and CDR2: MNHEY and SMNVEV (reference sequence). V was pared by 5 bases and J by 5 bases, with 6 bases of the junction left unmatched. This CDR3 spans 14 amino acids. Source material: peripheral blood. J is TRBJ1-5 and V is TRBV27; TRBD1 matches at 7 bases. The receptor was isolated from a woman aged 55-69 years with COVID-19, enrolled during active disease. The CDR3 sequence: CASSTYRGDQPQHF. In DNA form, the CDR3 reads TGTGCCAGCAGTACCTACAGGGGTGATCAGCCCCAGCATTTT.